These 11 T cell receptor beta chains came from one sample sequenced in a study of T cells in Graves' hyperthyroidism and ophthalmopathy. It was RNA transcripts that yielded the amplified TCR beta CDR3 regions. In the first-round RT-PCR of the TCR CDR3, the HTBI primer set was used. TCRdb reprocessed the multiplex PCR reads via MiXCR and lists one record per CDR3 protein. The sample contains around 60,000 distinct CDR3 sequences, about 50% of which appear only once. Specimen: blood. These TCRs come from a woman aged 30 to 39 with Graves' ophthalmopathy.

The chain is built from TRBV4-1 and TRBJ2-1; D is undetermined. In germline, CDR1 is MGHRA, CDR2 YSYEKL. The CDR3 runs to 15 residues. Between the trimmed V and J ends, which lost 1 base and 3 bases, there was a span of 10 bases. The CDR3 DNA is TGCGCCAGCAGCCAAGCAGGCGGCGGCTACAATGAGCAGTTCTTC. Encoded protein: CASSQAGGGYNEQFF.

This clonotype was seen ten or more times. This sequence joins TRBV5-6 and TRBJ2-7, with TRBD1 matching 8 bases. There are 13 residues in the CDR3. The J segment lost 4 bases and the V segment lost 4 bases, leaving 4 bases of the junction unmatched. CDR1 and CDR2 from the germline V gene are SGHDT and YYEEEE. The CDR3 region is CASSQGAGYEQYF. The CDR3 DNA is TGTGCCAGCAGCCAGGGGGCTGGGTACGAGCAGTACTTC.

At least ten counts were recorded for this clonotype. The chain recombines TRBV5-1 with TRBJ1-6, with D perhaps matching TRBD1 (6 bases). This CDR3 is 14 amino acids long. Trimming stripped 4 bases from V and 8 bases from J, with 13 bases between. Germline CDR1 reads SGHRS; CDR2 reads YFSETQ. The CDR3 DNA sequence: TGCGCCAGCAGCGCACAGGGTGGCGATTCACCCCTCCACTTT. Translated, it gives CASSAQGGDSPLHF.

The J gene is TRBJ1-4, the V gene TRBV7-9, with D uncertain. V was pared by 1 base and J by 4 bases, with 7 bases between. CDR1 and CDR2 (germline): SEHNR, FQNEAQ (reference sequence). This CDR3 comprises 14 residues. CDR3 protein: CASSLVGHNEKLFF. DNA for the CDR3: TGTGCCAGCAGCTTAGTTGGGCATAATGAAAAACTGTTTTTT.

V is TRBV2 and J is TRBJ1-1; D is undetermined. Germline values: CDR1 SNHLY, CDR2 FYNNEI. The CDR3 has 12 amino acids. The V end was cut by 8 bases, the J end by 4 bases, with 11 bases between. The CDR3 bases are TGTGCCAGCTGGTGGTCCAGCACTGAAGCTTTCTTT. It translates to CASWWSSTEAFF. Variable domain in full (rest from reference TRBV2 and TRBJ1-1): EPEVTQTPSHQVTQMGQEVILRCVPISNHLYFYWYRQILGQKVEFLVSFYNNEISEKSEIFDDQFSVERPDGSNFTLKIRSTKLEDSAMYFCASWWSSTEAFFGQGTRLTVV.

This clonotype was recorded once. The V gene is TRBV28, the J gene TRBJ2-7; 10 positions match TRBD2. There are 17 residues in the CDR3. V was clipped by 1 base and J by 2 bases; unmatched bases: 8. Germline CDR1 MDHEN, CDR2 SYDVKM. The CDR3 protein is CASSLYTSGALAYEQYF. The CDR3 nucleotides are TGTGCCAGCAGTTTATACACTAGCGGGGCTCTCGCCTACGAGCAGTACTTC.

This rearrangement joins TRBV29-1 to TRBJ2-7; 10 bases match TRBD1. The V gene end was trimmed by 6 bases and the J gene end by 4 bases; junction bases not matched to a gene: 12. CDR1 SQVTM and CDR2 ANQGSEA come from the germline V gene. The CDR3 extends over 15 amino acids. CDR3 sequence (DNA): TGCAGCGTCGGTGATTACCGGGACAGGGGATACGAGCAGTACTTC. Amino acid sequence: CSVGDYRDRGYEQYF.

Concerning this clonotype: A much bigger clone sits one base away, suggesting this may be a read error. The CDR3 does not close with the conserved phenylalanine or tryptophan, likely indicating a read error. The chain uses TRBV7-9 and TRBJ2-5; the D is unclear. Trimming removed 2 bases from V and 0 bases from J, with 7 bases in between. Germline V gene data show CDR1 as SEHNR and CDR2 as FQNEAQ (reference sequence). This CDR3 spans 14 amino acids. The DNA of the CDR3 is TGTGCCAGCAGCTTAAGGACGGACCAAGAGACCCAGTACCTC. As protein: CASSLRTDQETQYL.

There are many counts of this clonotype. The chain combines TRBV6-2 or TRBV6-3 with TRBJ1-6, with D possibly matching TRBD1 (5 bases). Germline V lookup: CDR1 MNHEY, CDR2 SVGEGT. Between the trimmed V and J ends, which lost 4 bases and 9 bases, there was a span of 16 bases. This CDR3 comprises 15 residues. CDR3 bases: TGTGCCAGCAGTTGGCAGGGCCGATTTGGTTCACCCCTCCACTTT. Translated: CASSWQGRFGSPLHF.

This clonotype was seen ten or more times. The chain joins TRBV12-3 or TRBV12-4 to TRBJ2-2, with 8 positions matching TRBD2. Unmatched junction bases numbered 11, after V lost 6 bases and J lost 5 bases. This CDR3 has 16 amino acids. As DNA, the CDR3 is TGTGCCAGCAGGGGTAGCGGGACCCTAATTACCGGGGAGCTGTTTTTT. Protein: CASRGSGTLITGELFF.

This clonotype was recorded at least ten times. The rearrangement links TRBV5-8 to TRBJ2-5; 7 nucleotides match TRBD1. Germline V gene sequence: CDR1 SGHTS, CDR2 YDEGEE. The CDR3 has 15 residues. J gave up 1 base and V 1 base, and 4 bases lay outside the gene matches. This chain's CDR3 is CASSLWGQSQETQYF. In DNA form, the CDR3 reads TGTGCCAGCAGCTTGTGGGGACAGAGCCAAGAGACCCAGTACTTC. Full variable domain (remainder filled in from reference TRBV5-8 and TRBJ2-5): EAGVTQSPTHLIKTRGQQATLRCSPISGHTSVYWYQQALGLGLQFLLWYDEGEERNRGNFPPRFSGRQFPNYSSELNVNALELEDSALYLCASSLWGQSQETQYFGPGTRLLVL.